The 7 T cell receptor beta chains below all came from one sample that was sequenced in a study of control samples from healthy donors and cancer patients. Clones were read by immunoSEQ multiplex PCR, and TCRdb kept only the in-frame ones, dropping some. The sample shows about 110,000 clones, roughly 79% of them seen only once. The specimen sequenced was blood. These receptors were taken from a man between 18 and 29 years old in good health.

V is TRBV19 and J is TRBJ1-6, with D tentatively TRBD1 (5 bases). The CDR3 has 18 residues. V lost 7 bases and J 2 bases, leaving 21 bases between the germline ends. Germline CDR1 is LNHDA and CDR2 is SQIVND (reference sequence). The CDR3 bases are TGTGCCAGTAACCCCTTTGGGGGAGGGGACGCCTATAATTCACCCCTCCACTTT. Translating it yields CASNPFGGGDAYNSPLHF.

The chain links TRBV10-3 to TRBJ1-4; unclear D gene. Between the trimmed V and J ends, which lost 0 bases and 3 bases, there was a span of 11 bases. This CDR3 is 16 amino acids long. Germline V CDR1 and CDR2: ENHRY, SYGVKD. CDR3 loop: CAISESGRTSNEKLFF. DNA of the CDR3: TGTGCCATCAGTGAGTCCGGACGGACCTCTAATGAAAAACTGTTTTTT.

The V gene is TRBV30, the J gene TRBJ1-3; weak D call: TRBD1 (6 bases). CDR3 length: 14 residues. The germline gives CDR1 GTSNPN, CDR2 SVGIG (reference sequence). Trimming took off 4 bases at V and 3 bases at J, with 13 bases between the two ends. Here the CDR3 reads CAWTEGGNGNTIYF. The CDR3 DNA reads TGTGCCTGGACCGAGGGGGGGAATGGAAACACCATATATTTT.

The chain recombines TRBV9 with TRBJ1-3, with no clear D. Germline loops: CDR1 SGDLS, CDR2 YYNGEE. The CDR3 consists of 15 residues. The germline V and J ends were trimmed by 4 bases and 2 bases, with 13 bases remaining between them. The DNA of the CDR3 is TGTGCCAGCAGCATACGACCCAGGCCTGGAAACACCATATATTTT. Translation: CASSIRPRPGNTIYF.

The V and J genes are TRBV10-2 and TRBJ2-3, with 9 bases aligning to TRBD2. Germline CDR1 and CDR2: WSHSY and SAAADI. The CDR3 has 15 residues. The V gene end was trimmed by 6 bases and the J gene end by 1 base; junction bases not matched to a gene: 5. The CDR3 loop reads CASREQRGGTDTQYF. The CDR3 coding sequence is TGCGCCAGCAGAGAACAGCGGGGGGGCACAGATACGCAGTATTTT.

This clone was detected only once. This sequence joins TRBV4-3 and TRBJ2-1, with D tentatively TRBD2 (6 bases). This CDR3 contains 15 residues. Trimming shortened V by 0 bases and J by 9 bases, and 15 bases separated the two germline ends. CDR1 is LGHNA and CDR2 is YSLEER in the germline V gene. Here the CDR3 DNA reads TGCGCCAGCAGCCAAGAACCTGGGGGAGGTAGTGAGCAGTTCTTC. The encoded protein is CASSQEPGGGSEQFF.

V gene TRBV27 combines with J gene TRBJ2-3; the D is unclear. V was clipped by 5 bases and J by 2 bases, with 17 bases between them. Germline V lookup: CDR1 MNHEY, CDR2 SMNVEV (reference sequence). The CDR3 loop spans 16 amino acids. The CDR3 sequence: CASSTLTSSPTDTQYF. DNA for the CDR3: TGTGCCAGCAGTACCTTGACCTCTTCCCCCACAGATACGCAGTATTTT.